This entry concerns a single T cell receptor beta chain. What it recognizes is unknown. The data are from a study of blood T cells in healthy people across ages. Study-level results: It was held that diversity estimates obtained from one million T cells represented underestimates. Naive T cell percentage by flow cytometry tracked strongly with beta diversity.

CDR1 and CDR2 from the germline V gene are SGHTA and FQGNSA. The CDR3 is 17 residues long. V was clipped by 2 bases and J by 4 bases; unmatched bases: 11. Isolation per sample recovered at least 6 million PBMCs. The use of a sample-barcoded 5' primer and a J-beta primer mix characterized a second PCR of roughly 6 to 12 cycles. TCRdb re-derived calls from the 5' RACE reads in MiXCR, one entry per CDR3 protein. The sample carries about 680,000 distinct CDR3 sequences, about half recorded once. This clonotype was obtained from a woman aged 55-69 years in good health. The rearrangement uses TRBV7-2 and TRBJ1-5; 7 bases agree with TRBD1. The specimen was blood. The CDR3 is CASSLRLRDRSNQPQHF. The DNA for the CDR3 is TGTGCCAGCAGCTTACGCCTGAGGGACAGATCTAATCAGCCCCAGCATTTT.